Listed below are T cell receptor beta chains from one sample, sequenced in a study of blood T cell repertoires in COVID-19. Libraries were prepared by immunoSEQ multiplex PCR; TCRdb keeps only in-frame clonotypes and omits some of them. The data contain about 130,000 clones, around 89% of them singletons. Specimen: peripheral blood. The receptors shown here come from a man in his fifties with acute or convalescent COVID-19. CDR3s include the opening cysteine and the closing phenylalanine or tryptophan. A D gene is named only where the DNA matches it firmly. The listing skips clone size in some rows; elsewhere it reads once, few, many or a size class.

len: 15; d_gene: TRBD2; j_gene: TRBJ2-1; abundance: .; v_gene: TRBV10-2; CDR3aa: CATLAGGLSYNEQFF; CDR3nt: TGCGCCACCCTAGCGGGAGGCCTCTCCTACAATGAGCAGTTCTTC
len: 16; d_gene: .; j_gene: TRBJ2-7; abundance: once; v_gene: TRBV7-8; CDR3aa: CASSLAILGTIYEQYF; CDR3nt: TGTGCCAGCAGCTTAGCTATCTTAGGGACAATCTACGAGCAGTACTTC
len: 18; d_gene: TRBD2; j_gene: TRBJ2-1; abundance: .; v_gene: TRBV27; CDR3aa: CASSLEPPTSGSNTEQFF; CDR3nt: TGTGCCAGCAGTCTAGAGCCACCGACTAGCGGGAGTAATACTGAGCAGTTCTTC
len: 11; d_gene: .; j_gene: TRBJ2-2; abundance: .; v_gene: TRBV18; CDR3aa: CATRGSEELFF; CDR3nt: TGTGCCACCCGAGGGAGCGAGGAGCTGTTTTTT
len: 13; d_gene: .; j_gene: TRBJ1-3; abundance: .; v_gene: TRBV7-7; CDR3aa: CASSWGPGNTIYF; CDR3nt: TGTGCTAGCAGCTGGGGGCCCGGTAACACCATATATTTT
len: 15; d_gene: .; j_gene: TRBJ1-2; abundance: .; v_gene: TRBV19; CDR3aa: CASRGRRQLNYGYTF; CDR3nt: TGTGCCAGTAGGGGGCGGCGGCAACTAAACTATGGCTACACCTTC
len: 13; d_gene: .; j_gene: TRBJ1-1; abundance: .; v_gene: TRBV3-1/TRBV3-2; CDR3aa: CASSHPGALAAFF; CDR3nt: TGTGCCAGCAGCCATCCTGGGGCTCTGGCAGCTTTCTTT
len: 15; d_gene: .; j_gene: TRBJ1-1; abundance: .; v_gene: TRBV5-6; CDR3aa: CASSLDIFMNTEAFF; CDR3nt: TGTGCCAGCAGCTTGGACATATTCATGAACACTGAAGCTTTCTTT
len: 14; d_gene: .; j_gene: TRBJ2-4; abundance: .; v_gene: TRBV6-5; CDR3aa: CASSYSGRENIQYF; CDR3nt: TGTGCCAGCAGTTACTCAGGGCGGGAAAACATTCAGTACTTC
len: 15; d_gene: TRBD1; j_gene: TRBJ2-7; abundance: .; v_gene: TRBV4-2; CDR3aa: CASSQVFGDSYEQYF; CDR3nt: TGTGCCAGCAGCCAAGTATTTGGGGACAGCTACGAGCAGTACTTC
len: 16; d_gene: .; j_gene: TRBJ2-6; abundance: .; v_gene: TRBV5-4; CDR3aa: CASSLEGGRGANVLTF; CDR3nt: TGTGCCAGCAGCTTGGAGGGGGGGCGTGGGGCCAACGTCCTGACTTTC
len: 13; d_gene: .; j_gene: TRBJ1-2; abundance: .; v_gene: TRBV18; CDR3aa: CASSPGQGNGYTF; CDR3nt: TGTGCCAGCTCACCAGGCCAGGGGAATGGCTACACCTTC
len: 14; d_gene: .; j_gene: TRBJ1-4; abundance: once; v_gene: TRBV7-9; CDR3aa: CASSFTGRGEKLFF; CDR3nt: TGTGCCAGCAGCTTTACAGGGAGGGGTGAAAAACTGTTTTTT
len: 14; d_gene: .; j_gene: TRBJ2-3; abundance: .; v_gene: TRBV30; CDR3aa: CAWSKTTSTDTQYF; CDR3nt: TGTGCCTGGAGTAAGACAACTAGCACAGATACGCAGTATTTT